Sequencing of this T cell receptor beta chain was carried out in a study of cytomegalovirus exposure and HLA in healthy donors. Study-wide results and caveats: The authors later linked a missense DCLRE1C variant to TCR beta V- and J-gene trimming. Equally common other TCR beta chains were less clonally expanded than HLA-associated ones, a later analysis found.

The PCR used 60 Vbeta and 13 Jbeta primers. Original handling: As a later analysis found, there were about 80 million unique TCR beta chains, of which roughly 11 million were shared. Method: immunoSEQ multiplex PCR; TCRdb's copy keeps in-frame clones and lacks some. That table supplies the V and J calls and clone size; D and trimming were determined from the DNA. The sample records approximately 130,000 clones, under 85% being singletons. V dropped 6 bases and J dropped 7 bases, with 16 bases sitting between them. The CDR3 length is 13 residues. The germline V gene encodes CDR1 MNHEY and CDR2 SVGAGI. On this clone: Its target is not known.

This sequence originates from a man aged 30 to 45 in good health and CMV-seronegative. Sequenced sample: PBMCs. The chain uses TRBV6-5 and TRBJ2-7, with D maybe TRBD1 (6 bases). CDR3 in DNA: TGTGCCAGCAGAACGGACAGTGGGCGGGAGCAGTACTTC. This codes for CASRTDSGREQYF.